One T cell receptor beta chain is described in this entry. The antigen is not known. The data originate from a study of cytomegalovirus exposure and HLA in healthy donors. General study findings and limits: Association of a missense DCLRE1C variant with TCR beta V- and J-gene trimming was reported in a later analysis.

The PCR contained 60 Vbeta and 13 Jbeta primers. Assay: immunoSEQ multiplex PCR; the TCRdb copy retains only in-frame clones and omits some. The repertoire holds 80,000 to 100,000 clones, with around 80% as singletons. Germline loops: CDR1 SEHNR, CDR2 FQNEAQ (reference sequence). Trimming removed 8 bases from V and 0 bases from J, with 16 bases in between. CDR3 length: 15 residues. The TCR was taken from a man in his thirties or forties in good health and CMV-seronegative. Source material: PBMCs. The chain is built from TRBV7-9 and TRBJ1-2, with D perhaps TRBD1 (5 bases). Here the CDR3 reads CASCPGGLANYGYTF. CDR3 sequence (DNA): TGTGCCAGCTGCCCGGGGGGTTTAGCTAACTATGGCTACACCTTC. The entire variable domain, with the rest obtained from reference TRBV7-9 and TRBJ1-2, is as follows: DTGVSQNPRHKITKRGQNVTFRCDPISEHNRLYWYRQTLGQGPEFLTYFQNEAQLEKSRLLSDRFSAERPKGSFSTLEIQRTEQGDSAMYLCASCPGGLANYGYTFGSGTRLTVV.